Each of the 10 T cell receptor beta chains below was sequenced from the same sample in a study of early T cells in non-severe SARS-CoV-2 infection. TCRdb itself ran the 5' RACE reads through MiXCR, one entry per CDR3 protein. Of 50,000 or so distinct CDR3 sequences listed, 5.5% to 6.5% are singletons. Sequenced input: whole blood. These receptors originate from an adult who was a healthcare worker with PCR-confirmed SARS-CoV-2 infection or an uninfected control (not recorded which).

This clonotype has at least ten counts. The V call is TRBV7-6, the J call TRBJ2-2, with no clear D. The CDR3 runs 15 residues. Germline loops: CDR1 SGHVS, CDR2 FNYEAQ. Trimming took off 5 bases at V and 3 bases at J, with 13 bases between the two ends. The CDR3 sequence is CASSLWERDTGELFF. CDR3 nucleotides: TGTGCCAGCAGCCTCTGGGAACGAGACACCGGGGAGCTGTTTTTT.

The table lists this clonotype with a few counts. V usage is TRBV7-9 and J usage is TRBJ2-6; D might be TRBD2 (5 bases). Germline V gene sequence: CDR1 SEHNR, CDR2 FQNEAQ (reference sequence). V was cut by 5 bases and J by 0 bases, with 17 bases left in between. CDR3 length: 18 residues. In nucleotides, the CDR3 is TGTGCCAGCAGCCGGAGCGTTGGAGGTTTCTCTGGGGCCAACGTCCTGACTTTC. Residues: CASSRSVGGFSGANVLTF.

This clonotype was counted only a few times. This chain joins TRBV9 and TRBJ2-7, with 8 bases fitting TRBD1. V trimming: 4 bases; J trimming: 6 bases; junction bases outside the gene matches: 3. This CDR3 region has 12 residues. CDR1 is SGDLS and CDR2 is YYNGEE in the germline V gene. The CDR3 DNA follows: TGTGCCAGCAGCCCCGGGACAGGCGAGCAGTACTTC. This encodes CASSPGTGEQYF.

This clonotype was detected many times. J is TRBJ1-1 and V is TRBV5-6; 8 bases fit TRBD1. This CDR3 has 15 amino acids. Germline V gives CDR1 SGHDT, CDR2 YYEEEE. Trimming at V came to 5 bases and at J to 4 bases, leaving 10 bases not matched to a gene. DNA of the CDR3: TGTGCCAGCAGTTTGACCGGGACAGGACGCACTGAAGCTTTCTTT. Its translation: CASSLTGTGRTEAFF.

This clonotype was recorded many times. The V call is TRBV20-1, the J call TRBJ1-2, with 9 bases matching TRBD1. CDR1 is DFQATT and CDR2 is SNEGSKA in the germline V gene (reference sequence). V lost 6 bases and J lost 4; bases outside the gene matches: 6. This CDR3 contains 13 residues. The CDR3 protein is CSAQGQGGYGYTF. The CDR3 region has the DNA TGCAGTGCCCAGGGACAGGGAGGCTATGGCTACACCTTC.

As concerns this clonotype: A read error may explain this, as a much larger clone is one base away. The gene calls are TRBV3-1 and TRBJ1-5; the D is unclear. The CDR3 length is 15 residues. Trimming removed 0 bases at V and 14 bases at J, with 20 bases between. Looked up from germline, CDR1 is LGHDT and CDR2 is YNNKEL (reference sequence). The DNA for the CDR3 is TGTGCCAGCAGCCAAGATTTGGGCTACAACAGAGCCAAGCATTTT. Protein product: CASSQDLGYNRAKHF.

This clonotype was seen repeatedly, ten times or more. This chain joins TRBV10-3 and TRBJ1-1; D gene unclear. V was trimmed by 5 bases and J by 1 base, leaving 5 bases between them. This CDR3 spans 12 amino acids. Looked up from germline, CDR1 is ENHRY and CDR2 is SYGVKD. The CDR3 sequence is CAISQTNTEAFF. DNA for the CDR3: TGTGCCATCAGTCAAACGAACACTGAAGCTTTCTTT.

The table lists this clonotype with many counts. This chain links TRBV6-5 with TRBJ2-1; D possibly corresponds to TRBD2 (5 bases). The CDR3 sequence is 11 residues long. The V end lost 5 bases, the J end lost 6 bases, and 5 bases lay between the germline ends. Germline V gene data show CDR1 as MNHEY and CDR2 as SVGAGI. For the CDR3, the DNA is TGTGCCAGCAGTCGGGGCAATGAGCAGTTCTTC. Protein sequence: CASSRGNEQFF.

This clonotype came up many times. The rearrangement joins TRBV7-2 to TRBJ1-5; weak D call: TRBD1 (5 bases). The V end was cut by 2 bases, the J end by 7 bases, with 15 bases between. The CDR3 extends over 15 amino acids. The germline V gene has CDR1 SGHTA and CDR2 FQGNSA. CDR3 coding DNA: TGTGCCAGCAGCTTATGGGGGGTCGGGAACCAGCCCCAGCATTTT. Encoded protein: CASSLWGVGNQPQHF.

This clonotype was observed many times. This chain joins TRBV30 and TRBJ1-1; tentatively, D is TRBD1 (5 bases). Trimming removed 3 bases from V and 1 base from J, with 15 bases in between. The CDR3 runs 15 residues. From germline, CDR1 is GTSNPN and CDR2 SVGIG (reference sequence). The CDR3 protein is CAWRRRGSRNTEAFF. The CDR3 coding sequence is TGTGCCTGGAGACGACGGGGGTCAAGGAACACTGAAGCTTTCTTT.